This T cell receptor beta chain emerged from a study of OX40 agonist ivuxolimab in advanced cancers. Study-wide results and caveats: Dosing at 0.1 to 3.0 mg/kg was accompanied by clonal expansion of CD4+ and CD8+ blood T cells by week 6.

With respect to this clone: No antigen is known for it.

Germline loops: CDR1 SGHRS, CDR2 YFSETQ. This CDR3 has 16 amino acids. The V gene lost 0 bases and the J gene lost 4 bases, with 17 bases spanning the gap. Libraries were prepared by immunoSEQ multiplex PCR; TCRdb keeps only in-frame clonotypes and omits some of them. The sample has roughly 70,000 clones, about 87% seen once. Here the sequenced sample was CD4+ or CD8+ T cells sorted from blood, taken in a trial of the OX40 agonist ivuxolimab. This TCR derives from an adult with an advanced solid tumor such as melanoma, head and neck, liver or kidney cancer. J is TRBJ2-7 and V is TRBV5-1; weak D call: TRBD1 (5 bases). This chain's CDR3 is CASSLAPQGSGYEQYF. The CDR3 DNA follows: TGCGCCAGCAGCTTGGCCCCGCAGGGCAGTGGGTACGAGCAGTACTTC.